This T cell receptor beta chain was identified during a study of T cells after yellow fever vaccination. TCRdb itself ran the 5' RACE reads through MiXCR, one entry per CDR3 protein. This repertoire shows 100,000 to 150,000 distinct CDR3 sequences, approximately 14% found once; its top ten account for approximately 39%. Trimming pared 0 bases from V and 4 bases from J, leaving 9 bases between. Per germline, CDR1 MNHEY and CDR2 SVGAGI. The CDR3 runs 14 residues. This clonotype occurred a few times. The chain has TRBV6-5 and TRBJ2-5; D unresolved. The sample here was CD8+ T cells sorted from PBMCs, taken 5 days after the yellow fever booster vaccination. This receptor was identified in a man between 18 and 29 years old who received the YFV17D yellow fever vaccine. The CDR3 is CASSYSHVLETQYF. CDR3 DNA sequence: TGTGCCAGCAGTTACTCGCACGTATTAGAGACCCAGTACTTC.